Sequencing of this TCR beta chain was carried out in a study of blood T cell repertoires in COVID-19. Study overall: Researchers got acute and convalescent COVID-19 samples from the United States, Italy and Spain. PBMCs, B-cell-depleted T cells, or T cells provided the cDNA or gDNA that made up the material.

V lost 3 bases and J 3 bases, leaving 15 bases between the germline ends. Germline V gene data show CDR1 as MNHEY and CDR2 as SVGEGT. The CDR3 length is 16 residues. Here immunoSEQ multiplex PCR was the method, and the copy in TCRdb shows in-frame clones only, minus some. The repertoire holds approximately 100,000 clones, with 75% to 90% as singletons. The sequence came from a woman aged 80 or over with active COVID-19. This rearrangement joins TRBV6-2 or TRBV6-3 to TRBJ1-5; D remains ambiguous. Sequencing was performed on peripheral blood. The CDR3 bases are TGTGCCAGCAGTTATTTCGGGTCGCGGTTCAATCAGCCCCAGCATTTT. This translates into CASSYFGSRFNQPQHF.